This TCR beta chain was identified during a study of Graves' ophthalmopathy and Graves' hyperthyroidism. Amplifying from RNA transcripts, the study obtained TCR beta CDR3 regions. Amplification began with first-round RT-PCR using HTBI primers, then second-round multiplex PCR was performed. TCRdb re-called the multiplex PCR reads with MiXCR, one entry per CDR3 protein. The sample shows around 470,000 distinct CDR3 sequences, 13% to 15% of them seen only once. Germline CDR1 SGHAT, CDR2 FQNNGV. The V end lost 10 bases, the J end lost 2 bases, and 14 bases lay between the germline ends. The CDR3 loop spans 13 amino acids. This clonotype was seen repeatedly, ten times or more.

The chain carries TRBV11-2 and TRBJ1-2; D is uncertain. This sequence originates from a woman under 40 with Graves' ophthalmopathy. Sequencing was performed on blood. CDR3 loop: CATLTPRNYGYTF. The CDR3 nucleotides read TGTGCCACCCTGACCCCTCGGAACTATGGCTACACCTTC.